A single sample gave rise to the 14 T cell receptor beta chains below, sequenced in a study of beta chain features in type 1 diabetes. The whole isolated RNA underwent reverse transcription, so sequencing captured expressed TCRB transcripts. Profiled with immunoSEQ multiplex PCR; TCRdb holds only in-frame clones, not every one. The profile shows about 350,000 clones, about 18% of them singletons. Sequenced material: naive CD4+ T cells from blood. All receptors derive from a woman aged 18-29 years in good health.

This clone was recorded a few times. This chain connects TRBV5-1 to TRBJ1-5, with D uncertain. Germline lookup yields CDR1 SGHRS and CDR2 YFSETQ. The CDR3 is made up of 13 amino acids. V was pared by 4 bases and J by 1 base, with 6 bases between. The DNA for the CDR3 is TGCGCCAGCAGCAGGGAGAGCAATCAGCCCCAGCATTTT. Its translation is CASSRESNQPQHF.

This chain connects TRBV7-8 to TRBJ1-5; D uncertain. The CDR3 contains 13 residues. V was shortened by 5 bases and J by 6 bases, with 11 bases between the two germline ends. CDR1 and CDR2 (germline): SGHVS, FQNEAQ. The CDR3 protein is CASSTAGSQPQHF. The CDR3, as DNA: TGTGCCAGCAGCACGGCGGGGAGTCAGCCCCAGCATTTT.

The chain links TRBV9 to TRBJ2-7; TRBD2 aligns across 8 bases. V lost 0 bases to trimming and J lost 2 bases; unmatched junction nucleotides: 10. The CDR3 extends over 17 amino acids. Germline CDR1 SGDLS, CDR2 YYNGEE. The CDR3 DNA reads TGTGCCAGCAGCGTAGCCCTGAGCAGCGGGGGTCCCTACGAGCAGTACTTC. It specifies CASSVALSSGGPYEQYF.

This chain connects TRBV5-1 to TRBJ2-1; TRBD2 agrees at 10 bases. The CDR3 is 15 amino acids. J lost 5 bases, V lost 1 base, and 3 bases had no gene match. CDR1 SGHRS and CDR2 YFSETQ come from the germline V gene. The CDR3 sequence: CASSLSGGADNEQFF. The CDR3 coding sequence is TGCGCCAGCAGCTTGAGCGGGGGGGCTGACAATGAGCAGTTCTTC.

The chain uses TRBV6-1 and TRBJ1-4; D gene uncertain. The CDR3 is 13 residues long. V was trimmed by 6 bases and J by 5 bases, leaving 10 bases between them. Germline V CDR1 and CDR2: MNHNS, SASEGT. The CDR3 sequence is CASSLRRNEKLFF. CDR3 coding DNA: TGTGCCAGCAGCCTCCGCCGGAATGAAAAACTGTTTTTT.

The chain joins TRBV11-3 to TRBJ2-1; 8 bases are shared with TRBD1. V lost 2 bases and J lost 4; bases outside the gene matches: 4. CDR1 is SGHNT, CDR2 YENEEA, per germline. The CDR3 covers 15 residues. The CDR3 region has the DNA TGTGCCAGCAGCTTAATGGGACAGGATTACAATGAGCAGTTCTTC. Translating gives CASSLMGQDYNEQFF.

V usage is TRBV19 and J usage is TRBJ2-7; TRBD1 agrees at 9 bases. The CDR3 loop spans 15 amino acids. CDR1 LNHDA and CDR2 SQIVND come from the germline V gene (reference sequence). V trimming: 1 base; J trimming: 3 bases; junction bases outside the gene matches: 4. The CDR3 DNA reads TGTGCCAGTAGTATAGTTGGACAGGGGATCTACGAGCAGTACTTC. Its translation: CASSIVGQGIYEQYF.

The chain is built from TRBV21-1 and TRBJ1-4; the table gives TRBD1 as D, unverified against the DNA. TRBV21-1 constitutes a pseudogene. The CDR3 runs 16 residues. CDR3 sequence: CASTDRRVATNEKLFF. In DNA form, the CDR3 reads TGTGCCAGCACGGACAGACGGGTTGCAACTAATGAAAAACTGTTTTTT.

The gene calls are TRBV25-1 and TRBJ1-1; 9 positions agree with TRBD1. The CDR3 spans 15 residues. Germline V gene sequence: CDR1 MGHDK, CDR2 SYGVNS. Germline trimming cut 4 bases from V and 1 base from J; bases unmatched to any gene: 4. CDR3 loop: CASSAGQGWNTEAFF. DNA of the CDR3: TGTGCCAGCAGTGCAGGACAGGGGTGGAACACTGAAGCTTTCTTT.

This sequence joins TRBV9 and TRBJ2-1, with 9 bases matching TRBD1. Germline CDR1 reads SGDLS; CDR2 reads YYNGEE. This CDR3 region has 17 residues. V was clipped by 3 bases and J by 4 bases; unmatched bases: 11. The CDR3 is CASSARGQGWGYNEQFF. The CDR3 region has the DNA TGTGCCAGCAGCGCGAGGGGACAGGGCTGGGGTTACAATGAGCAGTTCTTC. The full variable domain, in which reference TRBV9 and TRBJ2-1 provide the parts outside the CDR3, is DSGVTQTPKHLITATGQRVTLRCSPRSGDLSVYWYQQSLDQGLQFLIQYYNGEERAKGNILERFSAQQFPDLHSELNLSSLELGDSALYFCASSARGQGWGYNEQFFGPGTRLTVL.

The chain has TRBV2 and TRBJ2-7, with D maybe TRBD1 (6 bases). This CDR3 has 14 amino acids. The germline gives CDR1 SNHLY, CDR2 FYNNEI. The germline V and J ends were trimmed by 5 bases and 6 bases, with 17 bases remaining between them. For the CDR3, the DNA is TGTGCCAGCAGTTCCCGCAGGACAGAAATCGAGCAGTACTTC. Translating it yields CASSSRRTEIEQYF.

The chain couples TRBV10-3 to TRBJ1-5; the D gene is possibly TRBD1 (5 bases). The V end lost 6 bases, the J end lost 2 bases, and 11 bases lay between the germline ends. Germline V lookup: CDR1 ENHRY, CDR2 SYGVKD. The CDR3 contains 14 residues. DNA of the CDR3: TGTGCCATCAGCGCAGGGTACCGCAATCAGCCCCAGCATTTT. Translation: CAISAGYRNQPQHF.

This chain's CDR3 is CASTPRLAGGGSYNEQFF. The DNA of the CDR3 is TGTGCCAGTACCCCCCGGCTAGCGGGAGGGGGGTCCTACAATGAGCAGTTCTTC. The chain links TRBV5-4 to TRBJ2-1; 12 nucleotides match TRBD2. The CDR3 length is 18 residues. Germline CDR1 SGHNT, CDR2 YYREEE (reference sequence). V was clipped by 8 bases and J by 1 base; unmatched bases: 13.

The sample holds a few counts of this clone. The rearrangement uses TRBV30 and TRBJ1-5, with a weak D call TRBD1 (5 bases). V shed 1 base and J shed 0 bases, with 13 bases lying between them. The CDR3 totals 16 residues. CDR1 and CDR2 from the germline V gene are GTSNPN and SVGIG (reference sequence). The CDR3 DNA reads TGTGCCTGGAGTGAGGGGACTTCTTATAGCAATCAGCCCCAGCATTTT. As protein: CAWSEGTSYSNQPQHF. The entire variable domain, with the rest obtained from reference TRBV30 and TRBJ1-5, is as follows: SQTIHQWPATLVQPVGSPLSLECTVEGTSNPNLYWYRQAAGRGLQLLFYSVGIGQISSEVPQNLSASRPQDRQFILSSKKLLLSDSGFYLCAWSEGTSYSNQPQHFGDGTRLSIL.